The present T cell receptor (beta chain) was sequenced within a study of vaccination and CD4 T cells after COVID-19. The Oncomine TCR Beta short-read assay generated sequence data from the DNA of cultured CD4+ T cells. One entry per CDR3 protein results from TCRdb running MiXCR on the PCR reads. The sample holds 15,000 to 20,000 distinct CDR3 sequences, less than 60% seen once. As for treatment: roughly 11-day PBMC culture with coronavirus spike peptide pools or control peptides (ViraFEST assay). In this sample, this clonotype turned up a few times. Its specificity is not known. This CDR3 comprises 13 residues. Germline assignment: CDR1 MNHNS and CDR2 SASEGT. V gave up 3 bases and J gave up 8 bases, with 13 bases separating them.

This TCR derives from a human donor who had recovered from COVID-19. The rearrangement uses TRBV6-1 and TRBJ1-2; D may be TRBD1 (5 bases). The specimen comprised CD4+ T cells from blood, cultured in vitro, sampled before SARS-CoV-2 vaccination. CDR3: CASSEGRDWGYTF. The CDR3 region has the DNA TGTGCCAGCAGTGAGGGGCGGGACTGGGGCTACACCTTC.